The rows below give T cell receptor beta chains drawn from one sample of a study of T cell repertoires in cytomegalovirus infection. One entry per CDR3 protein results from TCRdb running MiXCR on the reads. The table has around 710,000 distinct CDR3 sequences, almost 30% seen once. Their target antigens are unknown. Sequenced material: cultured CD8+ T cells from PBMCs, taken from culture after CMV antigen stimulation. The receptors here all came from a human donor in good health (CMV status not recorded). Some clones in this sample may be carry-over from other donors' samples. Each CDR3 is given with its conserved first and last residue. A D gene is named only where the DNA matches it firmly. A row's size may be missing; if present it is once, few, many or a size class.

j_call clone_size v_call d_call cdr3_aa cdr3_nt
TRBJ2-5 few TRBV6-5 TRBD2 CASSYSGLAGRETQYF TGTGCCAGCAGTTACTCGGGACTAGCGGGGAGAGAGACCCAGTACTTC
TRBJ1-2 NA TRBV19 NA CASRRGRVGYTF TGTGCCAGTAGACGCGGGCGCGTTGGCTACACCTTC
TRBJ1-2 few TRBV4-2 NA CASSQDNVPANYGYTF TGTGCCAGCAGCCAAGATAACGTACCCGCCAACTATGGCTACACCTTC
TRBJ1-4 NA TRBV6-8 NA CASSAYIATNEKLFF TGTGCCAGCAGTGCCTACATCGCAACTAATGAAAAACTGTTTTTT
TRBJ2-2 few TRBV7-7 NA CASSLVRQNTGELFF TGTGCTAGCAGCTTAGTTAGGCAAAACACCGGGGAGCTGTTTTTT
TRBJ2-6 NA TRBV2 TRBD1 CASRLTGNSGANVLTF TGTGCCAGCAGGCTGACAGGGAACTCTGGGGCCAACGTCCTGACTTTC
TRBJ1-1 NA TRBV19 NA CASSTFNPPEAFF TGTGCCAGTAGTACCTTTAACCCCCCTGAAGCTTTCTTT
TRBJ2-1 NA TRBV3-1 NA CASSQDLGLYNEQFF TGTGCCAGCAGCCAAGATTTGGGCCTCTACAATGAGCAGTTCTTC
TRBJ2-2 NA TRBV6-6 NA CASSYSRVVTGELFF TGTGCCAGCAGTTACTCCAGGGTGGTAACCGGGGAGCTGTTTTTT
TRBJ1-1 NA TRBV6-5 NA CASSYTLWEGGTEAFF TGTGCCAGCAGTTACACCCTTTGGGAGGGGGGCACTGAAGCTTTCTTT
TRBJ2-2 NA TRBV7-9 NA CASSASPGHGSLRGGELFF TGTGCCAGCAGCGCGTCCCCGGGACACGGATCCCTTAGGGGCGGGGAGCTGTTTTTT
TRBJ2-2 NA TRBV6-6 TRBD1 CASSTGGIGGGTGELFF TGTGCCAGCAGTACAGGGGGGATCGGGGGCGGCACCGGGGAGCTGTTTTTT
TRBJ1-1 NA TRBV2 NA CASSEKAGDPEAFF TGTGCCAGCAGTGAAAAGGCGGGTGATCCTGAAGCTTTCTTT
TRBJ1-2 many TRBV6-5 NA CASSQGAGGSYGYTF TGTGCCAGCAGCCAAGGGGCCGGGGGAAGCTATGGCTACACCTTC
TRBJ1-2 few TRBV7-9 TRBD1 CASSSTITGQTYGYTF TGTGCCAGCAGCTCAACAATCACGGGACAGACCTATGGCTACACCTTC
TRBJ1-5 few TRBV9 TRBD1 CASSPRDSHQPQHF TGTGCCAGCAGCCCACGGGACAGTCATCAGCCCCAGCATTTT
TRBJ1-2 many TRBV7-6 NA CASSLRRPTRNSYGYTF TGTGCCAGCAGCTTACGAAGACCGACGAGGAATAGCTATGGCTACACCTTC
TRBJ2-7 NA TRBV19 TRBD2 CASTGLGGEQYF TGTGCCAGTACGGGACTAGGAGGCGAGCAGTACTTC
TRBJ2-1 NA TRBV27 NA CASSLGLNRGQFF TGTGCCAGCAGTCTGGGGCTTAATCGGGGGCAGTTCTTC
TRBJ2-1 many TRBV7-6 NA CASSLVGGPYNEQFF TGTGCCAGCAGCCTAGTCGGGGGACCTTACAATGAGCAGTTCTTC
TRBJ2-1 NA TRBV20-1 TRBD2 CSARDFSSSGGPRRDPYNEQFF TGCAGTGCTAGAGACTTTTCATCTAGCGGGGGGCCACGGAGGGACCCCTACAATGAGCAGTTCTTC
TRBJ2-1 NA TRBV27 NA CASSLSMSSYNEQFF TGTGCCAGCAGTTTATCGATGTCCTCCTACAATGAGCAGTTCTTC
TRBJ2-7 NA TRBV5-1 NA CASSLVPGAYEQYF TGCGCCAGCAGCTTGGTGCCGGGGGCCTACGAGCAGTACTTC
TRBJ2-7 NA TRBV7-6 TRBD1 CASSWDREGLEQYF TGTGCCAGCAGCTGGGACAGGGAGGGACTCGAGCAGTACTTC
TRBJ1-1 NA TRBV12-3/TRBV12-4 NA CASRPNWPGRTEAFF TGTGCCAGCAGGCCTAACTGGCCCGGAAGGACTGAAGCTTTCTTT
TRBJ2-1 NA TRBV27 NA CASSLSAGPIHYNEQFF TGTGCCAGCAGTTTAAGTGCGGGGCCAATACACTACAATGAGCAGTTCTTC
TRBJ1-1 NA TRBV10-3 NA CAISHDDLNTEAFF TGTGCCATCAGTCACGATGATCTGAACACTGAAGCTTTCTTT
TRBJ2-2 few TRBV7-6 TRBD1 CASSTHPGQGYTGELFF TGTGCCAGCAGCACCCACCCGGGACAGGGGTACACCGGGGAGCTGTTTTTT